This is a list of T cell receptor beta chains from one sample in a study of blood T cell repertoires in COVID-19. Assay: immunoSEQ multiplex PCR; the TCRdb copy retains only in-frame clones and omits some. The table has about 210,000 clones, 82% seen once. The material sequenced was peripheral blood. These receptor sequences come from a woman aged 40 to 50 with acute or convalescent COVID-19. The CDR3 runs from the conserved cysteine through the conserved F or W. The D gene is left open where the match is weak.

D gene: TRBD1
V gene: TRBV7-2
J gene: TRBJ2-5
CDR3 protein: CASRLQGWETQYF

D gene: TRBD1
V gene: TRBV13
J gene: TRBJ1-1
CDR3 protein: CASSSSGTGDSEAFF

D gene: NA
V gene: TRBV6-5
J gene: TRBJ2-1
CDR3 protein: CASSYDGAGEQFF

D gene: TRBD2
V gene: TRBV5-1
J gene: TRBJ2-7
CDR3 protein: CASSQVVLAGDEQYF

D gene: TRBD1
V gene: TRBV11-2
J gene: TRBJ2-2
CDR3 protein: CASSPRGIPNTGELFF

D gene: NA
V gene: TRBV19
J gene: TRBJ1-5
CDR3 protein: CASSGQGYGNQPQHF

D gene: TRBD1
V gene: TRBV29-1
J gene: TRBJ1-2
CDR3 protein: CSVLLRDSYQSTNYGYTF

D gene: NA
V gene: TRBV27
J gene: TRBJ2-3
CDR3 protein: CASSPLEGTDTQYF

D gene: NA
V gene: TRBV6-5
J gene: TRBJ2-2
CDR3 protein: CASTRGEGGELFF

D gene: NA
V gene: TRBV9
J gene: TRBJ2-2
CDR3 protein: CASSVVRGSNTGELFF

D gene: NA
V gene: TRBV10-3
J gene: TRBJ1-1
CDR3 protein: CAISESEEYTEAFF

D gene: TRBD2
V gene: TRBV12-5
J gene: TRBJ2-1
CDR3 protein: CASGKLAGGLDEQFF

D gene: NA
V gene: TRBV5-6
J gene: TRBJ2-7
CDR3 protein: CASSLALVYEQYF

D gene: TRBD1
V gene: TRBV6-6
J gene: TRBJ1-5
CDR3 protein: CASIQLQGLGQPQHF

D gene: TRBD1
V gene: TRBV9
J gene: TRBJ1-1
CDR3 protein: CASSDGQGVRNTEAFF

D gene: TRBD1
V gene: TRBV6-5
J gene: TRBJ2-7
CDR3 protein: CASSYRGQGAYEQYF

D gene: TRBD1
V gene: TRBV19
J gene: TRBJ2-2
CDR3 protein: CASRFDRDTGELFF

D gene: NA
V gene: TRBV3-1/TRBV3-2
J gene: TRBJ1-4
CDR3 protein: CASSQRGGQEKLFF

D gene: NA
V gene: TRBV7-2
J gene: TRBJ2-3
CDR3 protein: CASSSAGLFTDTQYF

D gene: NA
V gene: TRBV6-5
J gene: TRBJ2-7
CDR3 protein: CASSHRKGGAYEQYF

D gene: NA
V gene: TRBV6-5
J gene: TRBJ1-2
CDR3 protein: CASSYGAGRSKGYTF

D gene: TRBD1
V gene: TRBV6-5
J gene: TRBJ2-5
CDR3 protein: CASSYTGDQETQYF

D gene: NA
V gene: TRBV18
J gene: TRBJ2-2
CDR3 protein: CASSPQRLGSTGELFF

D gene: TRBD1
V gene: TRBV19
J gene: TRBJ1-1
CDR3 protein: CASSIRQGDTEAFF

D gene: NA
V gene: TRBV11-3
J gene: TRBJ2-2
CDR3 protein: CASSFAGATGELFF

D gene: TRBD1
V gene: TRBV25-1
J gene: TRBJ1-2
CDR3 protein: CASSADRAGYTF

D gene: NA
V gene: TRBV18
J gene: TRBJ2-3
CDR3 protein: CASSPNRDTDTQYF

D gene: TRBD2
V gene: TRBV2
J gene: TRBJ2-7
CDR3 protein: CAKRGGLSYEQYF

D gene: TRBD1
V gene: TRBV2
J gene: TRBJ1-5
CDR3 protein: CASSPGTGSGRNQPQHF

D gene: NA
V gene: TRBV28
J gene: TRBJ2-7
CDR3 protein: CASSLRSGTYYEQYF

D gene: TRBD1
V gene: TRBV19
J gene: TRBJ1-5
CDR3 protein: CASRRQGRYQPQHF

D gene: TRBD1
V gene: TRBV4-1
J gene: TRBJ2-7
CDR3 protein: CASSQFDRGVYEQYF

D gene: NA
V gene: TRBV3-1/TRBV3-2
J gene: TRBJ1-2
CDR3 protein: CASSVSVGGAYGYTF

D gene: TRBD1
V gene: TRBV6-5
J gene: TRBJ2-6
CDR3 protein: CATRGRLTGANVLTF

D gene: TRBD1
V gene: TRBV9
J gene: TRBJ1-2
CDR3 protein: CASSVDDRVGYTF

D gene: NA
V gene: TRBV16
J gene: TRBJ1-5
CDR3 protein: CASSQFGTGNQPQHF

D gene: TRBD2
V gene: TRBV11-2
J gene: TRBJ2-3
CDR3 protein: CASSELLAGALTDTQYF

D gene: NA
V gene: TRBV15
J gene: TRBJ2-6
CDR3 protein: CATSRDSTVSSSGANVLTF

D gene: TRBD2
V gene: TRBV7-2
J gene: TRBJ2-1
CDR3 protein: CASSLMGGGNEQFF

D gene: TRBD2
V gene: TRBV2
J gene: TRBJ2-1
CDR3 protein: CASRISGAPNNEQFF

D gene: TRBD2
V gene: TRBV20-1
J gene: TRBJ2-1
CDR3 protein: CSALAGGAWFF

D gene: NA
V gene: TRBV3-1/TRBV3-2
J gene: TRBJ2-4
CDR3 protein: CASSQAEALGRGIQYF

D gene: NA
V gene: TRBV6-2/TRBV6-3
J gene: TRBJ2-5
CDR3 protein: CASSYDSVEGQTQYF

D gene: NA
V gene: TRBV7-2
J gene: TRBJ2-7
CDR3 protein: CASSPQSGQIYEQYF

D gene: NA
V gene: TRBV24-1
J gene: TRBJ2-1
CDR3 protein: CATSDSGWGDSSYNEQFF

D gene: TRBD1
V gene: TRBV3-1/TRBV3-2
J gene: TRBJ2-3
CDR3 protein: CASSQYRTGTTDTQYF

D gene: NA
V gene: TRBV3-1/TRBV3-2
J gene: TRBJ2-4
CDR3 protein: CASSEIRRGIRNIQYF

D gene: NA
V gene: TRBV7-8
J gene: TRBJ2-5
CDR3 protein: CASSSFGGGETQYF

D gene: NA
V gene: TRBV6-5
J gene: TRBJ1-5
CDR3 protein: CASSYSSDQPQHF

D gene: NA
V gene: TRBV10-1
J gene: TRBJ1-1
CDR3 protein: CASRKDPGGAEAFF

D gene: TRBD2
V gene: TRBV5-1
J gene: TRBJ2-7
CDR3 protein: CASSSGSGRVYEQYF

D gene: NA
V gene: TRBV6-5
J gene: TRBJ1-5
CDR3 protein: CASKLEGRGNQPQHF

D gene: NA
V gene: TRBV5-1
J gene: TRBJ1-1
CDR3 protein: CASSLTGNTEAFF

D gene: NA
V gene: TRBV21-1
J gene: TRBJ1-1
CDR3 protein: CASSRQDPEAFF

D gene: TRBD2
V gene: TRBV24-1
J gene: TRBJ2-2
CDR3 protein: CATSDSRSGGAGELFF

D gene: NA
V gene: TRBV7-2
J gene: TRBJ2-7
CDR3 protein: CASSLRGGNSYEQYF

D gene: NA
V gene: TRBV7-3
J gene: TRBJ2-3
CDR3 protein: CASSLGRSDTQYF

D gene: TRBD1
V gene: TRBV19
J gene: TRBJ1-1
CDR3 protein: CASSPRTGMNTEAFF

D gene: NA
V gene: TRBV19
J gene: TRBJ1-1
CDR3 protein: CASSTGRGTEAFF

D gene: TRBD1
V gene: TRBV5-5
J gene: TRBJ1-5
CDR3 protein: CASSPGQGNQPQHF